Below are 24 T cell receptor beta chains sequenced from a single sample in a study of cytomegalovirus exposure and HLA in healthy donors. PCR used 60 Vbeta primers and 13 Jbeta primers. The assay was immunoSEQ multiplex PCR, and TCRdb's table has in-frame clones only and misses some. The data show tens of thousands of clones, 63% seen once. The sequenced sample was PBMCs. The receptors originated from a woman in her twenties or thirties in good health and CMV-seronegative.

The V call is TRBV27, the J call TRBJ2-5, with D possibly TRBD2 on 5 matching bases. The CDR3 runs to 13 residues. Germline lookup yields CDR1 MNHEY and CDR2 SMNVEV (reference sequence). V lost 5 bases and J 5 bases, leaving 12 bases between the germline ends. CDR3 in DNA: TGTGCCAGCAGTGGTGTCAGAGGGGAGACCCAGTACTTC. This gives the protein CASSGVRGETQYF.

The CDR3 sequence is CASSGRTGNTEAFF. The CDR3 coding sequence is TGTGCCAGCAGCGGCCGGACAGGGAACACTGAAGCTTTCTTT. The chain has TRBV9 and TRBJ1-1, with 7 bases lining up with TRBD1. The CDR3 contains 14 residues. V shed 3 bases, J shed 1 base, and the junction held 3 bases outside the gene matches. From germline, CDR1 is SGDLS and CDR2 YYNGEE.

The CDR3 here is CAITGQINTGELFF. The CDR3 DNA reads TGTGCCATCACTGGACAGATAAACACCGGGGAGCTGTTTTTT. V and J are TRBV10-3 and TRBJ2-2, with D possibly being TRBD1 (6 bases). Germline V gene sequence: CDR1 ENHRY, CDR2 SYGVKD. This CDR3 has 14 residues. The V end was cut by 7 bases, the J end by 2 bases, with 11 bases between.

This chain uses TRBV5-1 with TRBJ2-4; 14 nucleotides match TRBD2. The CDR3 consists of 23 residues. Per germline, CDR1 SGHRS and CDR2 YFSETQ. With 4 bases clipped from V and 0 bases from J, the junction kept 21 bases outside the gene matches. The CDR3 loop reads CASSLWGPTGLAGGPIAKNIQYF. In DNA form, the CDR3 reads TGCGCCAGCAGCCTGTGGGGGCCGACCGGACTAGCGGGAGGACCCATAGCCAAAAACATTCAGTACTTC.

The rearrangement uses TRBV27 and TRBJ2-3; no definite D call. With 8 bases removed from V and 1 base from J, the gap between germline ends came to 13 bases. CDR1 is MNHEY, CDR2 SMNVEV, per germline (reference sequence). CDR3 length equals 14 residues. As DNA, the CDR3 is TGTGCCAGCCGACCTAGTTTTGGCACAGATACGCAGTATTTT. This encodes CASRPSFGTDTQYF.

This clone was seen a single time. The gene calls are TRBV5-5 and TRBJ1-6, with D perhaps matching TRBD1 (5 bases). Deletions cut 4 bases from V and 0 bases from J, with 23 bases between. Germline lookup yields CDR1 SGHKS and CDR2 YYEKEE (reference sequence). The CDR3 extends over 20 amino acids. The CDR3 sequence: CASSLRGFESASSYNSPLHF. The CDR3 nucleotides are TGTGCCAGCAGCCTTAGGGGATTCGAAAGCGCGAGCTCCTATAATTCACCCCTCCACTTT.

The chain links TRBV6-5 to TRBJ2-5; D gene ambiguous. The last part of the DNA fits TRBJ2-7 better; the J call may be wrong. CDR3 length: 13 residues. Germline lookup yields CDR1 MNHEY and CDR2 SVGAGI. The DNA for the CDR3 is TGTGCCAGCAGTTCAGTCCCCGGAGACGAGCAGTACTTC. Encoded protein: CASSSVPGDEQYF.

The chain has TRBV4-2 and TRBJ2-3, with 8 bases lining up with TRBD2. Trimming took 3 bases from V and 12 from J; bases not matched to a gene: 11. The germline V gene encodes CDR1 LGHNA and CDR2 YNFKEQ. The CDR3 covers 14 residues. CDR3 region: CASSQTVGTSYQYF. The CDR3 nucleotides are TGTGCCAGCAGCCAGACCGTAGGGACTAGTTACCAGTATTTT.

The rearrangement links TRBV4-3 to TRBJ2-3; 9 bases map to TRBD2. The CDR3 runs to 17 residues. Germline V CDR1 and CDR2: LGHNA, YSLEER. With V trimmed by 0 bases and J by 3 bases, 7 bases remained unmatched. CDR3 sequence: CASSQDGGAGGTDTQYF. CDR3 nucleotides: TGCGCCAGCAGCCAAGATGGGGGAGCGGGAGGAACAGATACGCAGTATTTT.

V usage is TRBV4-2 and J usage is TRBJ2-7, with 8 bases lining up with TRBD1. CDR3 length: 15 amino acids. The germline gives CDR1 LGHNA, CDR2 YNFKEQ. J gave up 2 bases and V 0 bases, and 3 bases lay outside the gene matches. CDR3 loop: CASSQEDRGTYEQYF. The CDR3, as DNA: TGTGCCAGCAGCCAAGAAGACAGGGGAACCTACGAGCAGTACTTC.

The rearrangement links TRBV19 to TRBJ1-1; D call uncertain. Looked up from germline, CDR1 is LNHDA and CDR2 is SQIVND (reference sequence). The CDR3 is 14 residues long. The germline V and J ends were trimmed by 5 bases and 2 bases, with 12 bases remaining between them. The CDR3 nucleotides read TGTGCCAGTAGTCCGAGTGTATCAAACACTGAAGCTTTCTTT. It yields the protein CASSPSVSNTEAFF.

The rearrangement uses TRBV2 and TRBJ1-4; 7 nucleotides match TRBD1. Germline assignment: CDR1 SNHLY and CDR2 FYNNEI. The CDR3 loop spans 13 amino acids. V shed 8 bases, J shed 5 bases, and the junction held 5 bases outside the gene matches. For the CDR3, the DNA is TGTGCCAGCTTGGACAGGTTAAATGAAAAACTGTTTTTT. It translates to CASLDRLNEKLFF.

This rearrangement joins TRBV11-1 to TRBJ2-2, with a tentative D call TRBD1 (5 bases). The CDR3 loop spans 14 amino acids. V lost 3 bases and J 1 base, leaving 6 bases between the germline ends. Per the germline V gene, CDR1 is SGHAT and CDR2 is FQDESV (reference sequence). CDR3 in DNA: TGTGCCAGCAGCTTGGGGCAGAACACCGGGGAGCTGTTTTTT. As protein: CASSLGQNTGELFF. Variable domain in full (rest from reference TRBV11-1 and TRBJ2-2): EAEVAQSPRYKITEKSQAVAFWCDPISGHATLYWYRQILGQGPELLVQFQDESVVDDSQLPKDRFSAERLKGVDSTLKIQPAELGDSAMYLCASSLGQNTGELFFGEGSRLTVL.

V is TRBV7-9 and J is TRBJ2-3, with D unclear. Trimming removed 5 bases from V and 2 bases from J, with 17 bases in between. From germline, CDR1 is SEHNR and CDR2 FQNEAQ (reference sequence). This CDR3 has 16 amino acids. The CDR3 coding sequence is TGTGCCAGCAGCCCGCCGATGTCTAGTGTCACAGATACGCAGTATTTT. This codes for CASSPPMSSVTDTQYF.

This chain connects TRBV6-1 to TRBJ1-4; D perhaps matches TRBD1 (6 bases). Germline CDR1 and CDR2: MNHNS and SASEGT. V was pared by 6 bases and J by 8 bases, with 19 bases between. This CDR3 is 15 amino acids long. CDR3 nucleotides: TGTGCCAGCAGCGCTGTAGCGGGGGGCGGGGAAAAACTGTTTTTT. This gives the protein CASSAVAGGGEKLFF.

This chain links TRBV5-4 with TRBJ2-6; the match to TRBD2 covers 9 bases. The V segment lost 4 bases and the J segment 0 bases; nucleotides outside the gene matches: 8. Germline V gives CDR1 SGHNT, CDR2 YYREEE (reference sequence). This CDR3 is built from 18 residues. The CDR3 DNA reads as TGTGCCAGCAGCACCGGGACTAGCCTGTCCTCTGGGGCCAACGTCCTGACTTTC. Translation: CASSTGTSLSSGANVLTF.

V is TRBV11-1 and J is TRBJ1-1; 7 bases align to TRBD1. The CDR3 runs 14 residues. Germline trimming cut 2 bases from V and 11 bases from J; bases unmatched to any gene: 11. Germline V gene lookup returns CDR1 SGHAT and CDR2 FQDESV (reference sequence). CDR3 amino acids: CASSLREITGAAFF. CDR3 nucleotide sequence: TGTGCCAGCAGCTTACGGGAGATTACAGGGGCTGCTTTCTTT. The full variable domain, completed using reference TRBV11-1 and TRBJ1-1, is EAEVAQSPRYKITEKSQAVAFWCDPISGHATLYWYRQILGQGPELLVQFQDESVVDDSQLPKDRFSAERLKGVDSTLKIQPAELGDSAMYLCASSLREITGAAFFGQGTRLTVV.

This clone was found a few times. The J gene is TRBJ1-3, the V gene TRBV5-1; 9 bases map to TRBD1. V lost 0 bases to trimming and J lost 2 bases; unmatched junction nucleotides: 9. The germline V gene has CDR1 SGHRS and CDR2 YFSETQ. The CDR3 contains 18 residues. CDR3 DNA: TGCGCCAGCAGCTTGGGCCCTTTACAGGGGGCGGCTGGAAACACCATATATTTT. The encoded protein is CASSLGPLQGAAGNTIYF.

The chain uses TRBV10-1 and TRBJ2-1; 9 positions agree with TRBD2. The CDR3 contains 15 residues. The ends lost 2 bases at V and 8 bases at J; junction bases unmatched: 7. Germline V gene data show CDR1 as WNHNN and CDR2 as SYGVQD (reference sequence). The CDR3 here is CASSEVAGVGHEQFF. The CDR3, as DNA: TGCGCCAGCAGTGAGGTAGCGGGAGTCGGCCATGAGCAGTTCTTC.

The V call is TRBV15, the J call TRBJ2-7; TRBD2 might be the D (6 bases). Germline V gives CDR1 LNHNV, CDR2 YYDKDF (reference sequence). CDR3 length equals 14 residues. V was shortened by 1 base and J by 3 bases, with 10 bases between the two germline ends. CDR3 protein: CATSRGGGNYEQYF. The CDR3 nucleotides read TGTGCCACCAGCAGAGGTGGCGGGAACTACGAGCAGTACTTC.

V and J are TRBV29-1 and TRBJ2-7; TRBD2 matches 9 bases. This CDR3 comprises 15 residues. Germline CDR1 reads SQVTM; CDR2 reads ANQGSEA. The junction had 9 bases not matched to a gene; V was cut back by 4 bases and J by 2 bases. CDR3 region: CSVVGMTSGAYEQYF. The CDR3 bases are TGCAGCGTTGTGGGGATGACTAGCGGAGCCTACGAGCAGTACTTC.

CDR3 coding DNA: TGTGCCAGCAGTTTCGACATGTCATACGAGCAGTACTTC. It yields the protein CASSFDMSYEQYF. The chain couples TRBV27 to TRBJ2-7, with D unclear. The germline V and J ends were trimmed by 3 bases and 4 bases, with 10 bases remaining between them. This CDR3 contains 13 residues. Germline V CDR1 and CDR2: MNHEY, SMNVEV (reference sequence).

The V gene is TRBV7-9, the J gene TRBJ1-1; D call uncertain. This CDR3 is 15 amino acids long. Per germline, CDR1 SEHNR and CDR2 FQNEAQ (reference sequence). V shed 1 base and J shed 10 bases, with 19 bases lying between them. CDR3 in DNA: TGTGCCAGCAGCTTAGAGATACGGGAGCCGGAGAGAGCTTTCTTT. This codes for CASSLEIREPERAFF.

V gene TRBV27 combines with J gene TRBJ1-5; possible D gene TRBD1, 6 bases. Trimming pared 2 bases from V and 6 bases from J, leaving 14 bases between. This CDR3 comprises 15 residues. CDR1 and CDR2 from the germline V gene are MNHEY and SMNVEV (reference sequence). This CDR3 is CASSLIGRGSQPQHF. CDR3 coding DNA: TGTGCCAGCAGTTTAATCGGCAGGGGCAGTCAGCCCCAGCATTTT.